In this sample, the clone carrying this T cell receptor beta chain turned up a few times. TCRdb analysed the RACE reads with MiXCR anew, one entry per CDR3 protein. The table includes 180,000 or so distinct CDR3 sequences, 20% to 25% detected once. V lost 0 bases to trimming and J lost 8 bases; unmatched junction nucleotides: 9. The length of the CDR3 is 15 residues. Germline CDR1 is LGHDT and CDR2 is YNNKEL (reference sequence). This specimen comes from a study of human T cells and chemical hapten exposure. Regarding time point: patch test 1, 2 weeks after DPC sensitization. Treatment in this sample: therapeutic diphenylcyclopropenone sensitization with weekly scalp DPC.

The TCR was taken from a woman aged 50 to 65 with alopecia areata. Some clones in this sample may be carry-over from other donors' samples. Sequenced material: whole blood, taken in connection with sensitization to the hapten diphenylcyclopropenone (DPC). This rearrangement joins TRBV3-1 to TRBJ1-2; TRBD1 matches 7 bases. CDR3 amino acids: CASSQDSGRGNGYTF. The CDR3 DNA is TGTGCCAGCAGCCAAGATAGTGGCAGGGGGAACGGCTACACCTTC.